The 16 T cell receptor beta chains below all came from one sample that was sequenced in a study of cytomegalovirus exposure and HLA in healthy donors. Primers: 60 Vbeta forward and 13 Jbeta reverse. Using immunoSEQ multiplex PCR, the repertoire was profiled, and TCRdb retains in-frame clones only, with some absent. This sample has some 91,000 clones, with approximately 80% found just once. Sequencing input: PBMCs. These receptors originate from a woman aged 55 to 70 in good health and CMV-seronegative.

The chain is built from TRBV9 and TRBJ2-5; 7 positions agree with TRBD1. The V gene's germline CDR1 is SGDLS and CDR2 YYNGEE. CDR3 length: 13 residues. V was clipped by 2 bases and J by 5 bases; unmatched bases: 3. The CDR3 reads CASSVTGKETQYF. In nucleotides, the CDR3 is TGTGCCAGCAGCGTGACAGGGAAGGAGACCCAGTACTTC.

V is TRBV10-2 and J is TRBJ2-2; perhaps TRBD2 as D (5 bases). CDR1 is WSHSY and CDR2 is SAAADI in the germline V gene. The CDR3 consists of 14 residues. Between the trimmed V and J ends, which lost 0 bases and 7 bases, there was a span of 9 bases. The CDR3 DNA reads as TGCGCCAGCAGTGAGTCGAGAGGGCACGGGGAGCTGTTTTTT. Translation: CASSESRGHGELFF.

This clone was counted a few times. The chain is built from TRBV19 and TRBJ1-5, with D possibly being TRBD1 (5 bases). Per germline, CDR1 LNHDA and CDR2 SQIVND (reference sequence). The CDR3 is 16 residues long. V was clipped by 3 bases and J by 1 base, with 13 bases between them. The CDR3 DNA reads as TGTGCCAGTAGTATCCGAGGAGGGGAAAGCAATCAGCCCCAGCATTTT. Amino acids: CASSIRGGESNQPQHF. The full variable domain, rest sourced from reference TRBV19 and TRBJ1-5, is DGGITQSPKYLFRKEGQNVTLSCEQNLNHDAMYWYRQDPGQGLRLIYYSQIVNDFQKGDIAEGYSVSREKKESFPLTVTSAQKNPTAFYLCASSIRGGESNQPQHFGDGTRLSIL.

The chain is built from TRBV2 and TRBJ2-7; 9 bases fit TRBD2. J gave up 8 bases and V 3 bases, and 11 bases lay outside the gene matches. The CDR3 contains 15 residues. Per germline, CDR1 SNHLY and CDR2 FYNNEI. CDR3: CASSEGGRALFQQYF. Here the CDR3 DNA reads TGTGCCAGCAGTGAGGGCGGGAGGGCCCTCTTCCAGCAGTACTTC.

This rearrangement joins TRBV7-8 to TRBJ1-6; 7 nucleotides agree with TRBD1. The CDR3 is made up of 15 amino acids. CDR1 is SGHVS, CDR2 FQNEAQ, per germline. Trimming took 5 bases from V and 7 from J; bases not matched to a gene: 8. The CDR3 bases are TGTGCCAGCAGCGCACCGGGACAGTCAAATTCACCCCTCCACTTT. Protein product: CASSAPGQSNSPLHF.

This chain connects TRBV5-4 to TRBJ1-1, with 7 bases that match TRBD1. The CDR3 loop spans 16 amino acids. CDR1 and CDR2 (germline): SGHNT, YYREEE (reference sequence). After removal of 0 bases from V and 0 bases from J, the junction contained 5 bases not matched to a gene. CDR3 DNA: TGTGCCAGCAGCTTGGCCCAGGGGGTGATGAACACTGAAGCTTTCTTT. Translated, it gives CASSLAQGVMNTEAFF.

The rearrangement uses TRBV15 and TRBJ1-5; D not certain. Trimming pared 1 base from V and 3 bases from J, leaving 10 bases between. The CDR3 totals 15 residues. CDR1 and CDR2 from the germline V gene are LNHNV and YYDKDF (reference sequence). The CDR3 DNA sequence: TGTGCCACCAGCAGAGCCCCGGTTGACAATCAGCCCCAGCATTTT. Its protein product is CATSRAPVDNQPQHF.

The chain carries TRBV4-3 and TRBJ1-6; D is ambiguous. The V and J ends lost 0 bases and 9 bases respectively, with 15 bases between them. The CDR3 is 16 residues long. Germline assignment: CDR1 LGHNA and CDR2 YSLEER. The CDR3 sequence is CASSQDYGSGISPLHF. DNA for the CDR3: TGCGCCAGCAGCCAAGATTACGGGAGCGGAATTTCACCCCTCCACTTT.

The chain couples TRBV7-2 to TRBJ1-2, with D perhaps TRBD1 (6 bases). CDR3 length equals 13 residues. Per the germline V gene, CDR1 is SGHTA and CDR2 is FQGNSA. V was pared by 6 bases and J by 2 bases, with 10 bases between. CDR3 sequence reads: CASRQTGNYGYTF. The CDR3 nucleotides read TGTGCCAGCAGACAAACAGGGAACTATGGCTACACCTTC.

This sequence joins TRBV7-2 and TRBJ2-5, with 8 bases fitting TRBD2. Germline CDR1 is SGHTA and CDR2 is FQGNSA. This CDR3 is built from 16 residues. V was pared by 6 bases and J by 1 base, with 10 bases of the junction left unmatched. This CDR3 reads CASSTREGPSQETQYF. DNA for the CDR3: TGTGCCAGCAGTACTCGGGAGGGCCCTAGCCAAGAGACCCAGTACTTC.

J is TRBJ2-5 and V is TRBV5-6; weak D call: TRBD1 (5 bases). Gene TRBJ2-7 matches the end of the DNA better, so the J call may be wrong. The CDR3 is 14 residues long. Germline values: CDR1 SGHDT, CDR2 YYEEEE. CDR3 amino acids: CASSLLGQGNEQYF. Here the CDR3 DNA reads TGTGCCAGCAGCCTCCTGGGTCAGGGAAACGAGCAGTACTTC.

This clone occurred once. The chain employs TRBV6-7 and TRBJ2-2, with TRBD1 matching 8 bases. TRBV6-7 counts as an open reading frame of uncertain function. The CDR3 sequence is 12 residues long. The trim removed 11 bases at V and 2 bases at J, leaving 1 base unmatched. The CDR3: CAGTGNTGELFF. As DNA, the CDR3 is TGTGCCGGGACAGGCAACACCGGGGAGCTGTTTTTT.

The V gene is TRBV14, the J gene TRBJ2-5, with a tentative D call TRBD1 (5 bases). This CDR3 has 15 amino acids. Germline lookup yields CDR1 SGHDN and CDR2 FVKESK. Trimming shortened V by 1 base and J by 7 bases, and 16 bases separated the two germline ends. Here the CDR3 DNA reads TGTGCCAGCAGCCAAGGGCAGGGATGGGGTTGGACCCAGTACTTC. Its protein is CASSQGQGWGWTQYF.

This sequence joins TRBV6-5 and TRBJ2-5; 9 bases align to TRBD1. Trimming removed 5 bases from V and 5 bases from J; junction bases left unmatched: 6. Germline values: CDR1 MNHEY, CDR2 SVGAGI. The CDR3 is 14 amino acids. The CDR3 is CASSVTGGVETQYF. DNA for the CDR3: TGTGCCAGCAGTGTGACAGGGGGGGTCGAGACCCAGTACTTC.

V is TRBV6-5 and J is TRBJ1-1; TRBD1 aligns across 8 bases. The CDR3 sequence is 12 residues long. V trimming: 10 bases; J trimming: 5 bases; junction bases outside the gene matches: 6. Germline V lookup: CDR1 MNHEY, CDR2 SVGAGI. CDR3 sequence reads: CATTNRGTEAFF. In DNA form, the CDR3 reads TGTGCCACTACCAACAGGGGGACTGAAGCTTTCTTT.

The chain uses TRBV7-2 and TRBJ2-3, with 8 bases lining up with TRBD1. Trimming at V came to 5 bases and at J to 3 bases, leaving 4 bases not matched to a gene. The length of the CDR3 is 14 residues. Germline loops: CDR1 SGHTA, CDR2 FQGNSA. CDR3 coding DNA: TGTGCCAGCAGCCTCAGGGGGCCGACAGATACGCAGTATTTT. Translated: CASSLRGPTDTQYF.